This TCR beta chain is drawn from a study of OX40 agonist ivuxolimab in advanced cancers. In the study overall: Patients were dosed intravenously with ivuxolimab at 0.01 to 10 mg/kg every 2 weeks. Head and neck, renal cell, melanoma or hepatocellular carcinoma were the cancers that dose-escalation patients had.

Clones were sequenced by immunoSEQ multiplex PCR, and TCRdb holds only the in-frame ones, with some missing. The data contain tens of thousands of clones, about nine tenths of them singletons. Study-level results: On average, CD8+ T cells showed a greater number of expanded clones than CD4+.

The junction had 1 base not matched to a gene; V was cut back by 2 bases and J by 2 bases. Germline V lookup: CDR1 MRHNA, CDR2 SNTAGT. The CDR3 totals 14 residues. Of note for this clone: The target antigen is unknown.

The gene calls are TRBV6-4 and TRBJ2-3; TRBD2 aligns across 7 bases. The material was CD4+ or CD8+ T cells sorted from blood, obtained in a trial of the OX40 agonist ivuxolimab. The TCR was taken from an adult with an advanced solid tumor such as melanoma, head and neck, liver or kidney cancer. This CDR3 reads CASSDSGATDTQYF. The CDR3 DNA reads TGTGCCAGCAGTGACAGCGGGGCCACAGATACGCAGTATTTT.